Here is one T cell receptor beta chain with its context. The data were taken from a study of blood T cell repertoires in COVID-19. In the study overall: From T cells, B-cell-depleted T cells, or PBMCs came the material, which was cDNA or gDNA.

Only in-frame clones appear in the TCRdb table, and some are missing; sequencing was by immunoSEQ multiplex PCR. This table has about 150,000 clones, 70% to 85% appearing once. This CDR3 is built from 14 residues. The source is a woman aged 55-69 years with acute or convalescent COVID-19. The gene calls are TRBV21-1 and TRBJ2-5; TRBD1 reflects the table's D call only, with no check against the DNA. TRBV21-1 is recorded as a pseudogene. The material sequenced was peripheral blood. In DNA, the CDR3 is TGTGCCAGCAGCGGCCGACAGGACCAAGAGACCCAGTACTTC. The encoded protein is CASSGRQDQETQYF.